Listed below are T cell receptor beta chains from one sample, sequenced in a study of blood T cells in healthy people across ages. MiXCR, applied by TCRdb to the 5' RACE reads, yields one record per CDR3 protein. The sample has about 1.4 million distinct CDR3 sequences, almost 60% seen once; the top ten hold about 6.3%. Sample: blood. These receptors were collected from a man between 18 and 35 years old in good health. CDR3s include the opening cysteine and the closing phenylalanine or tryptophan. The D gene is left open where the match is weak. Where a row states a size, it is once, few, many or the class of an expanded clone; other rows omit it.

D gene: TRBD1; V gene: TRBV12-3/TRBV12-4; J gene: TRBJ2-7; clone size: -; CDR3 protein: CASSSRGLLYEQYF; CDR3 DNA: TGTGCCAGCAGTTCTAGGGGGCTCCTCTACGAGCAGTACTTC
D gene: -; V gene: TRBV27; J gene: TRBJ2-7; clone size: -; CDR3 protein: CASSFLLSDTYEQYF; CDR3 DNA: TGTGCCAGCAGTTTCCTCCTCTCAGACACGTACGAGCAGTACTTC
D gene: -; V gene: TRBV29-1; J gene: TRBJ2-1; clone size: few; CDR3 protein: CSVESGGLSEQFF; CDR3 DNA: TGCAGCGTTGAGTCAGGGGGGCTTAGTGAGCAGTTCTTC
D gene: TRBD1; V gene: TRBV4-3; J gene: TRBJ2-3; clone size: -; CDR3 protein: CASSHTRQGSTDTQYF; CDR3 DNA: TGCGCCAGCAGCCACACCAGACAGGGATCGACAGATACGCAGTATTTT
D gene: -; V gene: TRBV12-3/TRBV12-4; J gene: TRBJ2-3; clone size: -; CDR3 protein: CASSWGADAQYF; CDR3 DNA: TGCGCCAGCAGTTGGGGAGCAGATGCGCAGTATTTT
D gene: TRBD2; V gene: TRBV5-1; J gene: TRBJ2-5; clone size: -; CDR3 protein: CASSSLTSGSRSQETQYF; CDR3 DNA: TGCGCCAGCAGCTCTTTGACTAGCGGGAGTAGATCCCAAGAGACCCAGTACTTC
D gene: -; V gene: TRBV5-4; J gene: TRBJ2-3; clone size: -; CDR3 protein: CASTSQRRVDTQYF; CDR3 DNA: TGTGCCAGTACCTCGCAGCGGCGGGTAGATACGCAGTATTTT
D gene: TRBD2; V gene: TRBV3-1; J gene: TRBJ2-3; clone size: -; CDR3 protein: CASSQGAGGRNTQYF; CDR3 DNA: TGTGCCAGCAGCCAAGGTGCGGGAGGGAGGAATACGCAGTATTTT
D gene: -; V gene: TRBV12-3/TRBV12-4; J gene: TRBJ2-3; clone size: -; CDR3 protein: CASTRTAFTDTQYF; CDR3 DNA: TGTGCCAGCACACGGACGGCTTTCACAGATACGCAGTATTTT
D gene: -; V gene: TRBV2; J gene: TRBJ1-5; clone size: few; CDR3 protein: CASSVSLPQHF; CDR3 DNA: TGTGCCAGCAGTGTGAGTCTGCCCCAGCATTTT
D gene: -; V gene: TRBV20-1; J gene: TRBJ2-7; clone size: -; CDR3 protein: CSARDGVGQYF; CDR3 DNA: TGCAGTGCTAGAGACGGGGTAGGGCAGTACTTC
D gene: -; V gene: TRBV6-5; J gene: TRBJ2-5; clone size: -; CDR3 protein: CASRYRDSSREQYF; CDR3 DNA: TGTGCCAGCAGGTACCGGGACTCTTCTAGAGAGCAGTACTTC
D gene: -; V gene: TRBV25-1; J gene: TRBJ1-4; clone size: few; CDR3 protein: CASSDRRALNEKLFF; CDR3 DNA: TGTGCCAGCAGTGATCGGAGGGCGCTTAATGAAAAACTGTTTTTT
D gene: TRBD1; V gene: TRBV18; J gene: TRBJ1-1; clone size: -; CDR3 protein: CASSPLDRGTEAFF; CDR3 DNA: TGTGCCAGCTCACCACTCGACAGGGGTACTGAAGCTTTCTTT
D gene: -; V gene: TRBV14; J gene: TRBJ2-4; clone size: -; CDR3 protein: CTSSHLYKGKNIQYF; CDR3 DNA: TGTACCAGCAGCCATCTCTATAAGGGCAAAAACATTCAGTACTTC
D gene: -; V gene: TRBV13; J gene: TRBJ2-7; clone size: -; CDR3 protein: CASSGDRLGNEQYF; CDR3 DNA: TGTGCCAGCAGCGGAGACAGGTTGGGGAACGAGCAGTACTTC
D gene: -; V gene: TRBV2; J gene: TRBJ1-2; clone size: few; CDR3 protein: CASRQEKGHRYGYTF; CDR3 DNA: TGTGCCAGCAGACAGGAGAAGGGACACCGCTATGGCTACACCTTC
D gene: -; V gene: TRBV7-9; J gene: TRBJ2-1; clone size: few; CDR3 protein: CASSLRSGDNEQFF; CDR3 DNA: TGTGCCAGCAGCTTAAGGTCAGGGGACAATGAGCAGTTCTTC
D gene: -; V gene: TRBV7-9; J gene: TRBJ2-1; clone size: few; CDR3 protein: CASSYPTTAYNEQFF; CDR3 DNA: TGTGCCAGCAGTTACCCGACTACCGCCTACAATGAGCAGTTCTTC
D gene: TRBD2; V gene: TRBV27; J gene: TRBJ2-1; clone size: -; CDR3 protein: CASMAGTSVYNEQFF; CDR3 DNA: TGTGCCAGCATGGCCGGGACTAGCGTCTACAATGAGCAGTTCTTC
D gene: -; V gene: TRBV4-1; J gene: TRBJ2-7; clone size: -; CDR3 protein: CASSQYTVSPYEQYF; CDR3 DNA: TGCGCCAGCAGCCAATACACCGTAAGCCCCTACGAGCAGTACTTC
D gene: -; V gene: TRBV3-1; J gene: TRBJ2-5; clone size: -; CDR3 protein: CASSLGRLVEETQYF; CDR3 DNA: TGTGCCAGCAGCCTGGGTCGACTAGTGGAAGAGACCCAGTACTTC
D gene: -; V gene: TRBV7-9; J gene: TRBJ2-4; clone size: -; CDR3 protein: CASIIVTRDLAKNIQYF; CDR3 DNA: TGTGCCAGCATCATCGTAACACGGGACCTAGCCAAAAACATTCAGTACTTC
D gene: TRBD2; V gene: TRBV20-1; J gene: TRBJ2-7; clone size: -; CDR3 protein: CSARGGRAGGNYEQYF; CDR3 DNA: TGCAGTGCTAGAGGGGGAAGAGCGGGGGGGAACTACGAGCAGTACTTC
D gene: -; V gene: TRBV27; J gene: TRBJ1-2; clone size: -; CDR3 protein: CASKRDIGGYTF; CDR3 DNA: TGTGCCAGCAAAAGGGATATAGGTGGCTACACCTTC
D gene: TRBD2; V gene: TRBV6-4; J gene: TRBJ2-1; clone size: -; CDR3 protein: CASSDRLAGAEEQFF; CDR3 DNA: TGTGCCAGCAGTGACCGGCTAGCGGGAGCTGAGGAGCAGTTCTTC
D gene: -; V gene: TRBV6-2/TRBV6-3; J gene: TRBJ2-7; clone size: -; CDR3 protein: CASSPWVAREQYF; CDR3 DNA: TGTGCCAGCAGTCCCTGGGTGGCGAGGGAGCAGTACTTC
D gene: -; V gene: TRBV28; J gene: TRBJ2-1; clone size: -; CDR3 protein: CASTVIGKDLPDNEQFF; CDR3 DNA: TGTGCCAGTACCGTCATCGGTAAGGACTTGCCAGACAATGAGCAGTTCTTC
D gene: -; V gene: TRBV4-3; J gene: TRBJ1-6; clone size: -; CDR3 protein: CASSQGIKRGAPLHF; CDR3 DNA: TGCGCCAGCAGCCAAGGGATAAAACGGGGGGCACCCCTCCACTTT
D gene: TRBD2; V gene: TRBV29-1; J gene: TRBJ2-1; clone size: few; CDR3 protein: CSVEREAGGEQFF; CDR3 DNA: TGCAGCGTTGAGCGGGAGGCCGGCGGGGAGCAGTTCTTC
D gene: -; V gene: TRBV15; J gene: TRBJ2-4; clone size: -; CDR3 protein: CATSKPTEQLKNIQYF; CDR3 DNA: TGTGCCACCAGCAAACCCACAGAGCAACTAAAAAACATTCAGTACTTC
D gene: TRBD1; V gene: TRBV7-2; J gene: TRBJ2-1; clone size: -; CDR3 protein: CASSSRDRADNEQFF; CDR3 DNA: TGTGCCAGCAGCTCCCGGGACAGGGCGGACAATGAGCAGTTCTTC
D gene: -; V gene: TRBV4-3; J gene: TRBJ1-2; clone size: -; CDR3 protein: CASSQRIIWAAGYTF; CDR3 DNA: TGCGCCAGCAGCCAAAGAATTATTTGGGCTGCTGGCTACACCTTC
D gene: -; V gene: TRBV29-1; J gene: TRBJ2-7; clone size: -; CDR3 protein: CSVITTSRPYEQYF; CDR3 DNA: TGCAGCGTTATAACGACATCTCGCCCCTACGAGCAGTACTTC
D gene: TRBD1; V gene: TRBV20-1; J gene: TRBJ2-7; clone size: few; CDR3 protein: CSAKNRDRGYEQYF; CDR3 DNA: TGCAGTGCGAAAAACCGGGACAGGGGCTACGAGCAGTACTTC
D gene: -; V gene: TRBV27; J gene: TRBJ1-2; clone size: few; CDR3 protein: CASLGRGGLYGYTF; CDR3 DNA: TGTGCCAGCCTTGGGAGGGGTGGCCTCTATGGCTACACCTTC
D gene: TRBD2; V gene: TRBV20-1; J gene: TRBJ2-5; clone size: -; CDR3 protein: CSARPGGRQETQYF; CDR3 DNA: TGCAGTGCTAGGCCGGGGGGGCGGCAAGAGACCCAGTACTTC
D gene: -; V gene: TRBV12-3/TRBV12-4; J gene: TRBJ2-5; clone size: -; CDR3 protein: CASRGDTQETQYF; CDR3 DNA: TGTGCCAGCAGGGGGGACACCCAAGAGACCCAGTACTTC
D gene: -; V gene: TRBV20-1; J gene: TRBJ1-1; clone size: -; CDR3 protein: CSAPGVMNTEAFF; CDR3 DNA: TGCAGTGCTCCAGGGGTCATGAACACTGAAGCTTTCTTT
D gene: TRBD2; V gene: TRBV20-1; J gene: TRBJ2-7; clone size: -; CDR3 protein: CSGKRGANCNEQYF; CDR3 DNA: TGCAGTGGAAAGCGGGGGGCAAACTGCAATGAGCAGTACTTC
D gene: TRBD1; V gene: TRBV20-1; J gene: TRBJ1-2; clone size: -; CDR3 protein: CSAWTGGGYGYTF; CDR3 DNA: TGCAGTGCCTGGACAGGGGGCGGCTATGGCTACACCTTC
D gene: -; V gene: TRBV5-1; J gene: TRBJ1-4; clone size: -; CDR3 protein: CASSGQPNNEKLFF; CDR3 DNA: TGCGCCAGCAGCGGGCAGCCGAATAATGAAAAACTGTTTTTT
D gene: TRBD2; V gene: TRBV20-1; J gene: TRBJ2-4; clone size: -; CDR3 protein: CSAREDLYF; CDR3 DNA: TGCAGTGCCCGGGAGGACTTGTACTTC
D gene: -; V gene: TRBV20-1; J gene: TRBJ2-5; clone size: -; CDR3 protein: CSASILSRDEQYF; CDR3 DNA: TGCAGTGCTAGTATCCTGAGTCGGGATGAGCAGTACTTC
D gene: -; V gene: TRBV7-9; J gene: TRBJ2-1; clone size: -; CDR3 protein: CASSPAGIPYNEQFF; CDR3 DNA: TGTGCCAGCAGTCCCGCCGGGATTCCCTACAATGAGCAGTTCTTC
D gene: -; V gene: TRBV2; J gene: TRBJ2-2; clone size: -; CDR3 protein: CASILGPYTGELFF; CDR3 DNA: TGTGCCAGCATACTTGGACCTTACACCGGGGAGCTGTTTTTT
D gene: -; V gene: TRBV7-8; J gene: TRBJ2-1; clone size: -; CDR3 protein: CASSIWNEQFF; CDR3 DNA: TGTGCCAGCTCCATATGGAATGAGCAGTTCTTC
D gene: -; V gene: TRBV10-3; J gene: TRBJ2-1; clone size: -; CDR3 protein: CALSRDVSYNEQFF; CDR3 DNA: TGTGCCTTAAGCCGGGACGTCTCCTACAATGAGCAGTTCTTC
D gene: -; V gene: TRBV29-1; J gene: TRBJ1-1; clone size: -; CDR3 protein: CSVQHNTEAFF; CDR3 DNA: TGCAGCGTGCAGCACAACACTGAAGCTTTCTTT
D gene: -; V gene: TRBV7-2; J gene: TRBJ2-3; clone size: -; CDR3 protein: CASSLGVGTDLTDTQYF; CDR3 DNA: TGTGCCAGCAGCTTAGGAGTTGGGACGGATCTCACAGATACGCAGTATTTT
D gene: -; V gene: TRBV24-1; J gene: TRBJ2-2; clone size: -; CDR3 protein: CATSDFRRRQAGELFF; CDR3 DNA: TGTGCCACCAGTGATTTCCGGCGGAGGCAGGCCGGGGAGCTGTTTTTT
D gene: -; V gene: TRBV12-3/TRBV12-4; J gene: TRBJ2-5; clone size: few; CDR3 protein: CASSYIHGQETQYF; CDR3 DNA: TGTGCCAGCAGTTACATACACGGCCAAGAGACCCAGTACTTC
D gene: TRBD1; V gene: TRBV4-3; J gene: TRBJ1-4; clone size: few; CDR3 protein: CASSQDLGQANEKLFF; CDR3 DNA: TGCGCCAGCAGCCAAGATCTGGGACAGGCTAATGAAAAACTGTTTTTT